A single sample gave rise to the 5 T cell receptor beta chains below, sequenced in a study of siplizumab effects on memory and regulatory T cells (dated by TCRdb to between 2018 and 2021). The method behind the library was the immunoSEQ multiplex PCR assay. Drawn from immuneACCESS, this table holds only the in-frame rearrangements with V and J called that TCRdb kept. Clones are partly lost; checked studies trace under half to an unresolved V gene and leave the rest unexplained. The sample table holds roughly 120,000 clones, of which 92% were seen once. The ten largest clones add up to around 1.3% of the sample. The sequencing sample was made of CD4+ T cells sorted from blood. The receptors originated from a human donor in good health.

This rearrangement joins TRBV18 to TRBJ2-7; 7 bases are a match to TRBD1. This CDR3 is built from 13 residues. J was trimmed by 6 bases and V by 3 bases; bases with no gene match: 5. CDR1 and CDR2 (germline): KGHSH, LQKENI. CDR3 nucleotides: TGTGCCAGCTCACCTGGGACAGCCCTCGAGCAGTACTTC. This codes for CASSPGTALEQYF.

The chain links TRBV5-8 to TRBJ1-4; 11 bases match TRBD1. The length of the CDR3 is 20 residues. The V segment lost 3 bases and the J segment 3 bases; nucleotides outside the gene matches: 16. Germline values: CDR1 SGHTS, CDR2 YDEGEE. For the CDR3, the DNA is TGTGCCAGCAGCTGGGACTTAAGGACAGGGGGCATAGTGGCTAATGAAAAACTGTTTTTT. This sequence encodes CASSWDLRTGGIVANEKLFF.

The chain carries TRBV6-5 and TRBJ2-7; TRBD1 or TRBD2 may be the D gene (7 bases each). CDR3 size: 15 residues. Germline CDR1 and CDR2: MNHEY and SVGAGI. Trimming removed 6 bases at V and 2 bases at J, with 17 bases between. The CDR3 sequence: CASRARQGGPYEQYF. The CDR3 DNA is TGTGCCAGCAGGGCCCGACAGGGAGGGCCCTACGAGCAGTACTTC.

V gene TRBV18 combines with J gene TRBJ1-1; D perhaps matches TRBD1 (5 bases). Germline-derived CDR1 and CDR2 are KGHSH and LQKENI. The CDR3 has 14 amino acids. The V and J ends lost 6 bases and 1 base respectively, with 12 bases between them. The CDR3 is CASSFGTTNTEAFF. CDR3 DNA sequence: TGTGCCAGCTCGTTCGGGACGACGAACACTGAAGCTTTCTTT. Together with reference TRBV18 and TRBJ1-1, the CDR3 gives the full variable domain: NAGVMQNPRHLVRRRGQEARLRCSPMKGHSHVYWYRQLPEEGLKFMVYLQKENIIDESGMPKERFSAEFPKEGPSILRIQQVVRGDSAAYFCASSFGTTNTEAFFGQGTRLTVV.

About this clone itself: The identical CDR3 is also encoded by other nucleotide sequences in the sample. The gene calls are TRBV20-1 and TRBJ2-5, with D uncertain. V lost 0 bases and J lost 4, with 0 bases in between. Per germline, CDR1 DFQATT and CDR2 SNEGSKA (reference sequence). The CDR3 is 10 residues long. The CDR3 spells CSAREETQYF. As DNA, the CDR3 is TGCAGTGCTAGAGAAGAGACCCAGTACTTC.